Listed below are T cell receptor beta chains from one sample, sequenced in a study of chemoradiotherapy in HPV16-positive cancers. The method was immunoSEQ multiplex PCR; TCRdb's version includes in-frame clones alone and lacks a portion of them. This table holds several thousand clones, roughly nine tenths found once. The sample consisted of tumor tissue, taken from a patient who underwent chemoradiotherapy. All receptors come from a human donor with HPV-associated anogenital cancer. CDR3s include the opening cysteine and the closing phenylalanine or tryptophan. The order of the fields is V gene, J gene, D gene, clone size, CDR3 DNA, CDR3 protein. D genes are given only for firm matches. Clone size is not always given. Where it is, it says once, few, many or a class for expanded clones.

v_call: TRBV6-1; j_call: TRBJ2-1; d_call: NA; clone_size: NA; cdr3_nt: TGTGCCAGCAGTGAAGACGGCGGAGGAAGGGGTGAGCAGTTCTTC; cdr3_aa: CASSEDGGGRGEQFF
v_call: TRBV19; j_call: TRBJ1-2; d_call: NA; clone_size: NA; cdr3_nt: TGTGCCAGTAGTACAGGTTCAGGCTATGGCTACACCTTC; cdr3_aa: CASSTGSGYGYTF
v_call: TRBV12-5; j_call: TRBJ2-2; d_call: NA; clone_size: NA; cdr3_nt: TGTGCTAGTGGTTTCCGACCTTTGAACACCGGGGAGCTGTTTTTT; cdr3_aa: CASGFRPLNTGELFF
v_call: TRBV19; j_call: TRBJ1-5; d_call: TRBD1; clone_size: NA; cdr3_nt: TGTGCCAGTAGTATTAGGACAGGGCCCCAGCCCCAGCATTTT; cdr3_aa: CASSIRTGPQPQHF
v_call: TRBV10-3; j_call: TRBJ1-1; d_call: NA; clone_size: NA; cdr3_nt: TGTGCCATCAGTGACCGGGGGATGAACACTGAAGCTTTCTTT; cdr3_aa: CAISDRGMNTEAFF
v_call: TRBV10-2; j_call: TRBJ1-2; d_call: NA; clone_size: NA; cdr3_nt: TGCGCCAGCAGCGGACAGATTGACTATGGCTACACCTTC; cdr3_aa: CASSGQIDYGYTF
v_call: TRBV7-8; j_call: TRBJ2-3; d_call: NA; clone_size: NA; cdr3_nt: TGTGCCAGCAGCTTAGAGGACTATGGGCCAGATACGCAGTATTTT; cdr3_aa: CASSLEDYGPDTQYF
v_call: TRBV28; j_call: TRBJ2-7; d_call: TRBD2; clone_size: NA; cdr3_nt: TGTGCCAGCAGTTCCTACCCCAGACTAGCGGTTAGCGGGCAGTACTTC; cdr3_aa: CASSSYPRLAVSGQYF
v_call: TRBV7-2; j_call: TRBJ2-3; d_call: NA; clone_size: NA; cdr3_nt: TGTGCCAGCAGCTCCAGGGTAGATACGCAGTATTTT; cdr3_aa: CASSSRVDTQYF
v_call: TRBV6-4; j_call: TRBJ2-2; d_call: TRBD2; clone_size: NA; cdr3_nt: TGTGCCAGCAGTCGACTAGCGGGGGACACCGGGGAGCTGTTTTTT; cdr3_aa: CASSRLAGDTGELFF
v_call: TRBV9; j_call: TRBJ1-5; d_call: NA; clone_size: NA; cdr3_nt: TGTGCCAGCAAGGGGGTTTTACATCAGCCCCAGCATTTT; cdr3_aa: CASKGVLHQPQHF
v_call: TRBV29-1; j_call: TRBJ1-4; d_call: NA; clone_size: NA; cdr3_nt: TGCAGCGTCCTCTTGGGGGGGGTGAATGAAAAACTGTTTTTT; cdr3_aa: CSVLLGGVNEKLFF
v_call: TRBV1; j_call: TRBJ1-5; d_call: NA; clone_size: NA; cdr3_nt: TGCACCAGCAGACAAGACCTTCCAACAGTAGTCAATCAGCCCCAGCATTTT; cdr3_aa: CTSRQDLPTVVNQPQHF
v_call: TRBV12-5; j_call: TRBJ1-1; d_call: TRBD1; clone_size: NA; cdr3_nt: TGTGCTAGTGGCCTCCGACAGGGGGCCACTGAAGCTTTCTTT; cdr3_aa: CASGLRQGATEAFF
v_call: TRBV2; j_call: TRBJ1-1; d_call: TRBD1; clone_size: NA; cdr3_nt: TGTGCCAGCAGCTCGCTCAGGGGGGGTGAAGCTTTCTTT; cdr3_aa: CASSSLRGGEAFF
v_call: TRBV5-1; j_call: TRBJ2-2; d_call: NA; clone_size: NA; cdr3_nt: TGCGCCAGCAGCTTGGCTGGACTGGTTCACACCGGGGAGCTGTTTTTT; cdr3_aa: CASSLAGLVHTGELFF
v_call: TRBV19; j_call: TRBJ2-2; d_call: NA; clone_size: once; cdr3_nt: TGTGCCAGTAGTATAGACCGGTCCGGGGAGCTGTTTTTT; cdr3_aa: CASSIDRSGELFF
v_call: TRBV4-3; j_call: TRBJ1-5; d_call: NA; clone_size: once; cdr3_nt: TGCGCCAGCAGCCAAGAATATCGGACTCTCCTTTGGCAGCCCCAGCATTTT; cdr3_aa: CASSQEYRTLLWQPQHF
v_call: TRBV9; j_call: TRBJ2-1; d_call: NA; clone_size: NA; cdr3_nt: TGTGCCAGCAGCGATCGCAATGAGCAGTTCTTC; cdr3_aa: CASSDRNEQFF
v_call: TRBV5-1; j_call: TRBJ1-2; d_call: NA; clone_size: NA; cdr3_nt: TGCGCCAGCAGCTTGCGGGCGGTTACCTCCTATGGCTACACCTTC; cdr3_aa: CASSLRAVTSYGYTF
v_call: TRBV5-4; j_call: TRBJ2-5; d_call: TRBD1; clone_size: NA; cdr3_nt: TGTGCCAGCAGCTCACCGGGACAGGGAGATTCCGAGACCCAGTACTTC; cdr3_aa: CASSSPGQGDSETQYF
v_call: TRBV7-6; j_call: TRBJ2-3; d_call: NA; clone_size: NA; cdr3_nt: TGTGCCAGCAGCTCCGAGATCAGCAACTCCGGAGATACGCAGTATTTT; cdr3_aa: CASSSEISNSGDTQYF
v_call: TRBV6-1; j_call: TRBJ2-5; d_call: NA; clone_size: NA; cdr3_nt: TGTGCCAGCAATACGGGCGACCCTCAAGAGACCCAGTACTTC; cdr3_aa: CASNTGDPQETQYF
v_call: TRBV2; j_call: TRBJ2-5; d_call: TRBD2; clone_size: NA; cdr3_nt: TGTGCCAGCGGTACTAGCGGGGGGGGATATCAAGAGACCCAGTACTTC; cdr3_aa: CASGTSGGGYQETQYF
v_call: TRBV6-6; j_call: TRBJ2-7; d_call: NA; clone_size: NA; cdr3_nt: TGTGCCAGCATTAGAGGCGACGAGCAGTACTTC; cdr3_aa: CASIRGDEQYF
v_call: TRBV6-4; j_call: TRBJ2-3; d_call: TRBD1; clone_size: NA; cdr3_nt: TGTGCCAGCAGTTCGGGACAGGGGGAGACAGATACGCAGTATTTT; cdr3_aa: CASSSGQGETDTQYF
v_call: TRBV5-8; j_call: TRBJ1-5; d_call: NA; clone_size: NA; cdr3_nt: TGTGCCAGCAGCCTGGGAGGTGGGCCGAATCAGCCCCAGCATTTT; cdr3_aa: CASSLGGGPNQPQHF
v_call: TRBV15; j_call: TRBJ2-2; d_call: NA; clone_size: NA; cdr3_nt: TGTGCCACCAGCAGAGATTCGGTCAGTCGGGGCACCGGGGAGCTGTTTTTT; cdr3_aa: CATSRDSVSRGTGELFF
v_call: TRBV2; j_call: TRBJ1-1; d_call: TRBD1; clone_size: NA; cdr3_nt: TGTGCCAGCAGTGAAAGGGGGCCTCTCTACACTGAAGCTTTCTTT; cdr3_aa: CASSERGPLYTEAFF
v_call: TRBV6-5; j_call: TRBJ1-1; d_call: NA; clone_size: NA; cdr3_nt: TGTGCCAGCAGTTCCCCATGGCAGGACGGTCCGGCTTTCTTT; cdr3_aa: CASSSPWQDGPAFF
v_call: TRBV20-1; j_call: TRBJ1-2; d_call: NA; clone_size: once; cdr3_nt: TGCAGTGCAACCCCGGGGGATGGCTACACCTTC; cdr3_aa: CSATPGDGYTF
v_call: TRBV7-3; j_call: TRBJ1-1; d_call: NA; clone_size: NA; cdr3_nt: TGTGCCAGCAGCTTATTTGGGGGGGCCACAATGAACACTGAAGCTTTCTTT; cdr3_aa: CASSLFGGATMNTEAFF
v_call: TRBV6-9; j_call: TRBJ1-1; d_call: TRBD1; clone_size: NA; cdr3_nt: TGTGCCAGCAGTTCAACAGGGGGTGTGAACACTGAAGCTTTCTTT; cdr3_aa: CASSSTGGVNTEAFF
v_call: TRBV23-1; j_call: TRBJ2-7; d_call: NA; clone_size: few; cdr3_nt: TGCGCCAGCAGTCAAACAGGGCCCCCATTCATCCTTTGGGAGCAGTACTTC; cdr3_aa: CASSQTGPPFILWEQYF
v_call: TRBV28; j_call: TRBJ1-3; d_call: NA; clone_size: NA; cdr3_nt: TGTGCCAGCAGCCTCTTGGCGGGAGCTGGAAACACCATATATTTT; cdr3_aa: CASSLLAGAGNTIYF
v_call: TRBV6-1; j_call: TRBJ1-2; d_call: NA; clone_size: NA; cdr3_nt: TGTGCCAGCAGTGAGAATTGGCAGGGGAACTATGGCTACACCTTC; cdr3_aa: CASSENWQGNYGYTF
v_call: TRBV14; j_call: TRBJ1-1; d_call: NA; clone_size: few; cdr3_nt: TGTGCCAGCAGCCCCTATGCACAGGGGAACACTGAAGCTTTCTTT; cdr3_aa: CASSPYAQGNTEAFF
v_call: TRBV19; j_call: TRBJ2-3; d_call: NA; clone_size: NA; cdr3_nt: TGTGCCAGTAGTACCCTATCTCAAGATACGCAGTATTTT; cdr3_aa: CASSTLSQDTQYF
v_call: TRBV4-2; j_call: TRBJ1-5; d_call: TRBD1; clone_size: NA; cdr3_nt: TGTGCCAGCAGCCAGGGGAGGAACAGGGGAGGCAATCAGCCCCAGCATTTT; cdr3_aa: CASSQGRNRGGNQPQHF
v_call: TRBV4-3; j_call: TRBJ2-7; d_call: TRBD1; clone_size: few; cdr3_nt: TGCGCCAGCAGCCAAGATCTTCTATTTGGACAGGGGGCGTTTCGCTCCTACGAGCAGTACTTC; cdr3_aa: CASSQDLLFGQGAFRSYEQYF
v_call: TRBV7-7; j_call: TRBJ2-7; d_call: NA; clone_size: NA; cdr3_nt: TGTGCCAGCAGCCCGGGCACCTACTACGAGCAGTACTTC; cdr3_aa: CASSPGTYYEQYF
v_call: TRBV6-5; j_call: TRBJ2-7; d_call: NA; clone_size: NA; cdr3_nt: TGTGCCAGCAGTCCCTCGGGAAGCTCCTACGAGCAGTACTTC; cdr3_aa: CASSPSGSSYEQYF
v_call: TRBV5-5; j_call: TRBJ2-7; d_call: NA; clone_size: NA; cdr3_nt: TGTGCCAGCAGCTCTCCGGGCCCCCTTCTGTTCGAGCAGTACTTC; cdr3_aa: CASSSPGPLLFEQYF
v_call: TRBV19; j_call: TRBJ2-2; d_call: TRBD2; clone_size: once; cdr3_nt: TGTGCCAGTAGTAACGGGAGGGACACCGGGGAGCTGTTTTTT; cdr3_aa: CASSNGRDTGELFF
v_call: TRBV9; j_call: TRBJ2-2; d_call: TRBD2; clone_size: NA; cdr3_nt: TGTGCCAGCAGCGCCCGGGACTACCCTTCTGGGGAGCTGTTTTTT; cdr3_aa: CASSARDYPSGELFF
v_call: TRBV11-2; j_call: TRBJ2-7; d_call: TRBD1; clone_size: NA; cdr3_nt: TGTGCCAGCAGCTCCCGGGACAGGCGCGCCTACGAGCAGTACTTC; cdr3_aa: CASSSRDRRAYEQYF
v_call: TRBV6-5; j_call: TRBJ1-6; d_call: NA; clone_size: NA; cdr3_nt: TGTGCCAGCAGTTACTCGTCAGGAACGGGTTCACCCCTCCACTTT; cdr3_aa: CASSYSSGTGSPLHF
v_call: TRBV30; j_call: TRBJ1-5; d_call: NA; clone_size: NA; cdr3_nt: TGTGCCTGGGGAGGGAACGTCAATCAGCCCCAGCATTTT; cdr3_aa: CAWGGNVNQPQHF
v_call: TRBV9; j_call: TRBJ2-2; d_call: TRBD2; clone_size: NA; cdr3_nt: TGTGCCAGCAGCACTAGCGGGAACACCGGGGAGCTGTTTTTT; cdr3_aa: CASSTSGNTGELFF
v_call: TRBV6-5; j_call: TRBJ1-2; d_call: NA; clone_size: NA; cdr3_nt: TGTGCCAGCCACAAAGGGGGAAACTATGGCTACACCTTC; cdr3_aa: CASHKGGNYGYTF
v_call: TRBV19; j_call: TRBJ1-1; d_call: NA; clone_size: NA; cdr3_nt: TGTGCCAGTAGTATACCCGGCGGGTTGGCTGAAGCTTTCTTT; cdr3_aa: CASSIPGGLAEAFF
v_call: TRBV7-2; j_call: TRBJ2-2; d_call: NA; clone_size: NA; cdr3_nt: TGTGCCAGCAGCTTCGGCGGCACCGGGGAGCTGTTTTTT; cdr3_aa: CASSFGGTGELFF
v_call: TRBV4-3; j_call: TRBJ1-1; d_call: NA; clone_size: NA; cdr3_nt: TGCGCCAGCAGCCAATCAGGGTTCACGAACACTGAAGCTTTCTTT; cdr3_aa: CASSQSGFTNTEAFF
v_call: TRBV11-2; j_call: TRBJ1-1; d_call: TRBD1; clone_size: NA; cdr3_nt: TGTGCCAGCAGCTTCGGGACAGCGAACACTGAAGCTTTCTTT; cdr3_aa: CASSFGTANTEAFF